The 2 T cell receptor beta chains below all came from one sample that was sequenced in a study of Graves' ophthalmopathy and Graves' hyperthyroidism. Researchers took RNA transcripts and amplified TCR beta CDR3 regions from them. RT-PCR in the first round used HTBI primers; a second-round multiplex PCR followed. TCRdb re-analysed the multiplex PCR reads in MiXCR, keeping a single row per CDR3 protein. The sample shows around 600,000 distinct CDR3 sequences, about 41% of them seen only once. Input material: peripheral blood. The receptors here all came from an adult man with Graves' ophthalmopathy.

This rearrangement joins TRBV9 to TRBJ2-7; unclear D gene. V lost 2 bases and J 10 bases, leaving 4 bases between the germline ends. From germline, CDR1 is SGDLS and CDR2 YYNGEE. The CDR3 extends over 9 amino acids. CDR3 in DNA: TGTGCCAGCAGCGTTAGTCAGTACTTC. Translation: CASSVSQYF.

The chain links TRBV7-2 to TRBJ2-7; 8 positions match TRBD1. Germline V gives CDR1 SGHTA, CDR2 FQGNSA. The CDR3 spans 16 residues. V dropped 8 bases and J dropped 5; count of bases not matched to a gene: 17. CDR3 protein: CASSPRTGTGKNEQYF. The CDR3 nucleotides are TGTGCCAGCTCACCACGGACCGGGACAGGAAAAAACGAGCAGTACTTC.